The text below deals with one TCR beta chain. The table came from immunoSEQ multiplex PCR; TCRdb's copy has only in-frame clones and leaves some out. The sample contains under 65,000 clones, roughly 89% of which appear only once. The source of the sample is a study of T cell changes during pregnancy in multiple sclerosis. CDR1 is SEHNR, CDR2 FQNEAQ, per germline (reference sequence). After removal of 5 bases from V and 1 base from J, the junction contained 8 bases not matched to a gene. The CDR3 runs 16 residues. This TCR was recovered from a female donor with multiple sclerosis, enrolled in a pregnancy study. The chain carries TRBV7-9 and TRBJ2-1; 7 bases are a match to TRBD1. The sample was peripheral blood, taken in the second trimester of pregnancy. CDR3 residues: CASSLGGTGSYNEQFF. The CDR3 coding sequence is TGTGCCAGCAGCCTAGGGGGCACAGGTTCCTACAATGAGCAGTTCTTC.